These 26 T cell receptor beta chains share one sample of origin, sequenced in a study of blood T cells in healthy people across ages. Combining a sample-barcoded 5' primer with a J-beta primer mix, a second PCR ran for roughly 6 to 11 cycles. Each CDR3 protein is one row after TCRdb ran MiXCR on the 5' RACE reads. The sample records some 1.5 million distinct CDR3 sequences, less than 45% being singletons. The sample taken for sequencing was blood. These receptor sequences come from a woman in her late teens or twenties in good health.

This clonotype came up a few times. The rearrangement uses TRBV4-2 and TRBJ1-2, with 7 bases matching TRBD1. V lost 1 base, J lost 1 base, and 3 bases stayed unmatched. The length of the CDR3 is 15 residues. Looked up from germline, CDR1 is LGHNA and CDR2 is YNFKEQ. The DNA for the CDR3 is TGTGCCAGCAGCCAAGTGACAGGGAATAACTATGGCTACACCTTC. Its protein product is CASSQVTGNNYGYTF.

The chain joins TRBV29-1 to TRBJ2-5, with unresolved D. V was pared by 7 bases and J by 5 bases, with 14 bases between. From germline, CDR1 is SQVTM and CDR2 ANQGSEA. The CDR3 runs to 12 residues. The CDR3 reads CSAEVYGETQYF. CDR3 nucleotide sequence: TGCAGCGCCGAAGTCTATGGGGAGACCCAGTACTTC.

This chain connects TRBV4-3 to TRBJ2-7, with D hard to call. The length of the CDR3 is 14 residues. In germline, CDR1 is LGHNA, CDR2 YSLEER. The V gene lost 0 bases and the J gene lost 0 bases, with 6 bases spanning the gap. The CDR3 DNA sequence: TGCGCCAGCAGCCAAGATAAGGTCTCCTACGAGCAGTACTTC. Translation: CASSQDKVSYEQYF.

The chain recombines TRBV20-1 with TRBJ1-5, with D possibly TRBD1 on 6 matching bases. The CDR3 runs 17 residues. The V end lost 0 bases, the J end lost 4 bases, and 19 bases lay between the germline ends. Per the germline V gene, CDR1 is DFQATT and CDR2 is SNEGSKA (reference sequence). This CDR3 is CSARDFLGGQRNQPQHF. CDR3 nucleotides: TGCAGTGCTAGAGATTTCCTGGGAGGACAGCGGAATCAGCCCCAGCATTTT.

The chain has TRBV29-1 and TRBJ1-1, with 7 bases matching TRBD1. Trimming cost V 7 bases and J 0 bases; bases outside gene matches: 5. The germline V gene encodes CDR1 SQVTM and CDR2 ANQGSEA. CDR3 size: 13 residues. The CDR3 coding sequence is TGCAGCGCTAGGACAGGCGTGAACACTGAAGCTTTCTTT. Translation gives CSARTGVNTEAFF.

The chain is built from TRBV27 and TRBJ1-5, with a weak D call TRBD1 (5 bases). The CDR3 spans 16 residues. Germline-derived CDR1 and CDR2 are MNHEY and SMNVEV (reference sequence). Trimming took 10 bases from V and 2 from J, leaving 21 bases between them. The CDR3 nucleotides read TGTGCCACTAAAAATTCGGGGACGTTAGGCAATCAGCCCCAGCATTTT. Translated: CATKNSGTLGNQPQHF.

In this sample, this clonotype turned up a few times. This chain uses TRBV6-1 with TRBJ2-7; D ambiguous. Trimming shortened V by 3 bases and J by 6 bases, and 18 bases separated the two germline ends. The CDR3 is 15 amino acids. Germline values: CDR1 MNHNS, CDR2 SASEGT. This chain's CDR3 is CASSDPPDFPSEQYF. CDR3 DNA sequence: TGTGCCAGCAGTGACCCTCCAGACTTTCCCTCCGAGCAGTACTTC.

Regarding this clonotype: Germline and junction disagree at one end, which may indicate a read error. The CDR3 here is CASSYGTGGNQLQHF. The CDR3, as DNA: TGTGCCAGCAGCTACGGGACAGGGGGCAATCAGCTCCAGCATTTT. The chain employs TRBV28 and TRBJ1-5; 12 nucleotides align to TRBD1. This CDR3 has 15 amino acids. CDR1 and CDR2 from the germline V gene are MDHEN and SYDVKM.

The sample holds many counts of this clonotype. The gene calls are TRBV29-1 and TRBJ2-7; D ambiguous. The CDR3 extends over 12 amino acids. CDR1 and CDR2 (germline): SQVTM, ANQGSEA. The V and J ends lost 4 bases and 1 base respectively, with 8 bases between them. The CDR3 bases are TGCAGCGTTGCTGCGGATTCCTACGAGCAGTACTTC. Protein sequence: CSVAADSYEQYF.

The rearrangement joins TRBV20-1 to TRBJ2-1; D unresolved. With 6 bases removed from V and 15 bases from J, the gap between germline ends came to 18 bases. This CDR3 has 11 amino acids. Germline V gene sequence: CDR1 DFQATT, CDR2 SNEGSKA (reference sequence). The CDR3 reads CSAYTPGRPFF. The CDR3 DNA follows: TGCAGTGCGTATACTCCGGGCCGACCGTTCTTC.

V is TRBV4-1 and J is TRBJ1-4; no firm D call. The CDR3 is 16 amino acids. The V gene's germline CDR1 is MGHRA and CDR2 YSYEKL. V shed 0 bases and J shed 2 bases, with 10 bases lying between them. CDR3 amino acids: CASSQDYLGTNEKLFF. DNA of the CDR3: TGCGCCAGCAGCCAAGATTATCTAGGTACTAATGAAAAACTGTTTTTT.

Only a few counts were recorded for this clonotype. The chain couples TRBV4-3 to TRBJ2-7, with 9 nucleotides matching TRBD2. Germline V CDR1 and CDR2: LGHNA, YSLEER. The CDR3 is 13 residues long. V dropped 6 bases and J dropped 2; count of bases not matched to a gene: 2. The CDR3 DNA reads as TGCGCCAGCAGTGCTAGCGGGGCCTACGAGCAGTACTTC. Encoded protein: CASSASGAYEQYF.

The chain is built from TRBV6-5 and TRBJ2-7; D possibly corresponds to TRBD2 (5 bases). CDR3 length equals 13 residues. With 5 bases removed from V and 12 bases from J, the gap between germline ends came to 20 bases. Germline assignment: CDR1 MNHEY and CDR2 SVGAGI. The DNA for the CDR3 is TGTGCCAGCAGTCCCACCGACTTTCAGCGGTCGTACTTC. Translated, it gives CASSPTDFQRSYF.

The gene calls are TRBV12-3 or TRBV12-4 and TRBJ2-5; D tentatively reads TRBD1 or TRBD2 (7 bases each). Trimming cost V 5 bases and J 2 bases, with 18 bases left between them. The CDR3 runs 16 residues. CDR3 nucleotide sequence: TGTGCCAGCAGTCCTCTCCAGGGGGGAGGGCAAGAGACCCAGTACTTC. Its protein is CASSPLQGGGQETQYF.

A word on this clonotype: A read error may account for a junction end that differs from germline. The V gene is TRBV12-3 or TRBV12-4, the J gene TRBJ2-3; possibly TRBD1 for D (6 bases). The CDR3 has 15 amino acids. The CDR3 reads CASSSPGVRADAQYF. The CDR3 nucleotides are TGTGCCAGCAGCTCCCCAGGGGTAAGGGCAGATGCGCAGTATTTT.

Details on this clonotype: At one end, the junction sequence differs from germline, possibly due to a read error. The CDR3 DNA follows: TGTGCCAGCCCACCACCGGGACAGGGATTCTACGAGCAGTACTTC. It codes for CASPPPGQGFYEQYF. This chain links TRBV18 with TRBJ2-7, with 9 bases matching TRBD1. The CDR3 loop spans 15 amino acids. Germline CDR1 is KGHSH and CDR2 is LQKENI.

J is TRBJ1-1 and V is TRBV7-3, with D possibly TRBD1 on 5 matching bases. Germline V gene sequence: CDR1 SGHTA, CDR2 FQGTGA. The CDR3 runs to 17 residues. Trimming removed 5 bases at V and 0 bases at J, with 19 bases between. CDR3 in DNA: TGTGCCAGCAGCCGGACCCCCGGGGCCAAAATGAACACTGAAGCTTTCTTT. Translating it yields CASSRTPGAKMNTEAFF.

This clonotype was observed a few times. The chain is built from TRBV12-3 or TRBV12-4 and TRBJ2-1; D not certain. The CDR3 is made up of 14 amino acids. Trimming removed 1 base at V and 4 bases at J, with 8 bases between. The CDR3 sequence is CASSLGRRYNEQFF. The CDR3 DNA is TGTGCCAGCAGTTTAGGCCGACGGTACAATGAGCAGTTCTTC.

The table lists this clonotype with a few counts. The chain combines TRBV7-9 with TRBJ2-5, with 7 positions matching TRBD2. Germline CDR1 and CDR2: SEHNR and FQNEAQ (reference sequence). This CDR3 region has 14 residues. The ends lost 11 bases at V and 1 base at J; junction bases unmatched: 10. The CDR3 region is CAGEGRTAQETQYF. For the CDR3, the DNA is TGTGCCGGGGAGGGGCGGACCGCCCAAGAGACCCAGTACTTC.

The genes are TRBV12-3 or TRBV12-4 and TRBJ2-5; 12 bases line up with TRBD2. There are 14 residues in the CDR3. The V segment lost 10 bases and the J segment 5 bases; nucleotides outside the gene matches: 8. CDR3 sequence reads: CANSLTSGRETQYF. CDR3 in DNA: TGTGCCAACAGCCTTACTAGCGGGAGGGAGACCCAGTACTTC.

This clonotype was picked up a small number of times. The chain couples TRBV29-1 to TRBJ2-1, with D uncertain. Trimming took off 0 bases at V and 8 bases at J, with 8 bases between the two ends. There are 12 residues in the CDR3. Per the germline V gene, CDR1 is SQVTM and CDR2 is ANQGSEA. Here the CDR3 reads CSVEDGLYEQFF. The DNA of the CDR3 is TGCAGCGTTGAAGATGGTTTGTATGAGCAGTTCTTC.

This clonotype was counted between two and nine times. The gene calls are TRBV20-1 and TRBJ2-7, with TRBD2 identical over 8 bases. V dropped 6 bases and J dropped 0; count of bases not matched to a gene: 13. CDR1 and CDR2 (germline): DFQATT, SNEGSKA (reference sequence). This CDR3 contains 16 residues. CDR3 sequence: CSAPGPRTSRSYEQYF. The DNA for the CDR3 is TGCAGTGCCCCGGGACCGCGGACTAGCCGCTCCTACGAGCAGTACTTC.

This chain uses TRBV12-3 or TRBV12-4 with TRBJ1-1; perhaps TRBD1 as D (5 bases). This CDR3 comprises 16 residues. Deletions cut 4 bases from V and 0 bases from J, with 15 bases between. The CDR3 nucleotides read TGTGCCAGCAGTTCCTTCTGGGACGGAATGAACACTGAAGCTTTCTTT. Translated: CASSSFWDGMNTEAFF.

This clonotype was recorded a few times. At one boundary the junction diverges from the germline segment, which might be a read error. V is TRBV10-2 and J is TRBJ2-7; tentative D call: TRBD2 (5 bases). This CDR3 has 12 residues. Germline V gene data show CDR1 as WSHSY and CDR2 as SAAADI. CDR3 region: CASNEGSYEQYF. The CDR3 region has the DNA TGCGCCAGCAATGAGGGCTCCTACGAGCAGTACTTC.

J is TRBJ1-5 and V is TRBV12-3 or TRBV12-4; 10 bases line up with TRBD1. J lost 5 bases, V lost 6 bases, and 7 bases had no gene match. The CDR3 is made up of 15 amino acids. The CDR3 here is CASRPRGQGYQPQHF. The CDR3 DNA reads TGTGCCAGCAGACCACGGGGACAGGGGTATCAGCCCCAGCATTTT.

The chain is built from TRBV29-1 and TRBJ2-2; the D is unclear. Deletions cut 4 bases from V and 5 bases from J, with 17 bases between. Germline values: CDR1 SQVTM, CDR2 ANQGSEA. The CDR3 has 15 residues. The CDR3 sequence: CSVATGVLGTGELFF. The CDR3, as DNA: TGCAGCGTTGCCACTGGGGTATTGGGGACCGGGGAGCTGTTTTTT.